This TCR beta chain was observed in a study of T-cell reconstitution after alpha-beta-depleted transplantation in children. This clonotype was counted between two and nine times. Researchers prepared the TCRbeta library using unique molecular identifiers, the study reports. TCRdb itself ran the PCR reads through MiXCR, one entry per CDR3 protein. Of about 270,000 distinct CDR3 sequences in the sample, 9.9% are singletons; the top ten hold 9.5% to 13%. The CDR3 consists of 14 residues. The V segment lost 5 bases and the J segment 3 bases; nucleotides outside the gene matches: 4. The germline CDR1 and CDR2 sequences are SGHTA and FQGTGA.

The clonotype originates from a human donor who donated a stem cell graft to a child with SCID. V and J are TRBV7-3 and TRBJ2-3; 8 bases are shared with TRBD1. The sample in question was PBMCs from the stem cell graft donor, obtained from the stem cell graft. This CDR3 is CASSETGATDTQYF. For the CDR3, the DNA is TGTGCCAGCAGCGAGACAGGGGCAACAGATACGCAGTATTTT.